Sequencing of this TCR beta chain was carried out in a study of T cell responses to AZD1222 COVID-19 vaccine. Whole-study context: Doses given second, at about 4 or about 12 weeks, were pooled. Findings of the study overall: Baseline serology detected seropositivity in only a handful of AZD1222 recipients. Repertoire sampling occurred only after the peak T cell response.

Profiling relied on immunoSEQ multiplex PCR, and the TCRdb table lists in-frame clones only, not all of them. The sample contains 90,000 or so clones, around 86% of which appear only once. About this clone: Its antigen is not known.

Trimming removed 5 bases from V and 3 bases from J; junction bases left unmatched: 3. This CDR3 comprises 15 residues. Germline lookup yields CDR1 SGHVS and CDR2 FNYEAQ. This sample comprised peripheral blood, obtained on day 0 of AZD1222 vaccination. The sequence was obtained from an adult in good health. The genes are TRBV7-6 and TRBJ2-2, with 10 bases identical to TRBD2. The CDR3 DNA reads as TGTGCCAGCAGCGTCCTAGCGGGAGACACCGGGGAGCTGTTTTTT. Its protein is CASSVLAGDTGELFF.